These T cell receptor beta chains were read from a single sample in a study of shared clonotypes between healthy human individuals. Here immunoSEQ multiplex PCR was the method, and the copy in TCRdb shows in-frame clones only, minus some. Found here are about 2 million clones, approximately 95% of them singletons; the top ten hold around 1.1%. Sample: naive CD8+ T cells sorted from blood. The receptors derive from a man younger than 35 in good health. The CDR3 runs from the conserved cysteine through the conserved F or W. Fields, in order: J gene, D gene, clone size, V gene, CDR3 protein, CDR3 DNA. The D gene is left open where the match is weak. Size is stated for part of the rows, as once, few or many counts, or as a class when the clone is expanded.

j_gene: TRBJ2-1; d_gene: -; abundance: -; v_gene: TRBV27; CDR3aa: CASSFGAANEQFF; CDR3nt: TGTGCCAGCAGTTTTGGAGCGGCCAATGAGCAGTTCTTC
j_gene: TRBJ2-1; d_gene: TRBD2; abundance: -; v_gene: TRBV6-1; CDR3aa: CASSEVGLAGINEQFF; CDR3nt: TGTGCCAGCAGTGAAGTGGGACTAGCGGGGATCAATGAGCAGTTCTTC
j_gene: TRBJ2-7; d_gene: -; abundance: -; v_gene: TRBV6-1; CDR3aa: CASSDNTYEQYF; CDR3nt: TGTGCCAGCAGCGATAACACGTACGAGCAGTACTTC
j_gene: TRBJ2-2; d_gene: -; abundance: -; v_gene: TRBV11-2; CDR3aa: CASIDAGTGNTGELFF; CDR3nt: TGTGCCAGCATCGACGCCGGGACTGGGAACACCGGGGAGCTGTTTTTT
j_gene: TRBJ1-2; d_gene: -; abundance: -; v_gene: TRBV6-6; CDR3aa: CASSPGEGNYGYTF; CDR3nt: TGTGCCAGCAGTCCCGGGGAGGGTAACTATGGCTACACCTTC
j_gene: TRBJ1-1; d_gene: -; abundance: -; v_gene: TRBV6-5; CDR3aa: CASTLGAAEAFF; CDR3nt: TGTGCCAGCACCTTGGGGGCAGCCGAAGCTTTCTTT
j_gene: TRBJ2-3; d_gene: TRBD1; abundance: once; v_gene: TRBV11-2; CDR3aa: CASSEQDRTTDTQYF; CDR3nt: TGTGCCAGCAGCGAGCAGGACAGGACCACAGATACGCAGTATTTT
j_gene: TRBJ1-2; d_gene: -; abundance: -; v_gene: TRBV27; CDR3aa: CASSGDSNYGYTF; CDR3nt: TGTGCCAGCAGTGGGGATAGCAACTATGGCTACACCTTC
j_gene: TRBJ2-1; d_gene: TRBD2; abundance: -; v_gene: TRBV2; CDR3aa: CASSDWLAGAEEQFF; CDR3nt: TGTGCCAGCAGTGACTGGCTAGCGGGGGCGGAGGAGCAGTTCTTC
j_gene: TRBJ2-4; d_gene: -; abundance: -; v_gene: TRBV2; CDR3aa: CARAGLQATSEENIQYF; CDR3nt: TGTGCCAGAGCAGGGTTACAGGCTACCTCCGAAGAAAACATTCAGTACTTC
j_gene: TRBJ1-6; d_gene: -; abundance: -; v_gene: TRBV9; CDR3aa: CASSVDGGLYNSPLHF; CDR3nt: TGTGCCAGCAGCGTAGATGGAGGGCTCTATAATTCACCCCTCCACTTT
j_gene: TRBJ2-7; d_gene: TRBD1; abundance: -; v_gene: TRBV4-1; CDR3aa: CASSQRGTGAYEQYF; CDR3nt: TGCGCCAGCAGCCAACGAGGGACAGGCGCCTACGAGCAGTACTTC
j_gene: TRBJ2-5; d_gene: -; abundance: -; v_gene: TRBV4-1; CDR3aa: CASSQELGGWQETQYF; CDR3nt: TGCGCCAGCAGCCAAGAATTGGGGGGTTGGCAAGAGACCCAGTACTTC
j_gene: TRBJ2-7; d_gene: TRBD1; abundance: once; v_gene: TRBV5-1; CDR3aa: CASSFTGGDYEQYF; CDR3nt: TGCGCCAGCAGCTTTACAGGGGGCGACTACGAGCAGTACTTC
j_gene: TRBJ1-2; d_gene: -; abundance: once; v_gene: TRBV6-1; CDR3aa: CASSEWVAYGYTF; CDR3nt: TGTGCCAGCAGTGAATGGGTCGCCTATGGCTACACCTTC
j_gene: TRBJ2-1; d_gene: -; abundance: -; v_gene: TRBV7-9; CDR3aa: CASSPDGDNEQFF; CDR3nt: TGTGCCAGCAGCCCTGACGGGGACAATGAGCAGTTCTTC
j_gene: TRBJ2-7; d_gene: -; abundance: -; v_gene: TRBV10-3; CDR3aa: CAISEAATLSYEQYF; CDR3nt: TGTGCCATCAGTGAGGCTGCAACCCTTTCCTACGAGCAGTACTTC
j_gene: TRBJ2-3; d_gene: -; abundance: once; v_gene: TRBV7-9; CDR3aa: CASSLPGTDTQYF; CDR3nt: TGTGCCAGCAGCTTACCAGGCACAGATACGCAGTATTTT
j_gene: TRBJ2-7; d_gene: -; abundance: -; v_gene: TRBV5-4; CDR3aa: CASSRQDSSYEQYF; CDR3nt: TGTGCCAGCAGCCGACAGGACAGCTCCTACGAGCAGTACTTC
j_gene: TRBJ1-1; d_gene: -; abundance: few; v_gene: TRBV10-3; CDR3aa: CAISESWGISGAFF; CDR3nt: TGTGCCATCAGTGAGTCATGGGGGATTTCTGGAGCTTTCTTT